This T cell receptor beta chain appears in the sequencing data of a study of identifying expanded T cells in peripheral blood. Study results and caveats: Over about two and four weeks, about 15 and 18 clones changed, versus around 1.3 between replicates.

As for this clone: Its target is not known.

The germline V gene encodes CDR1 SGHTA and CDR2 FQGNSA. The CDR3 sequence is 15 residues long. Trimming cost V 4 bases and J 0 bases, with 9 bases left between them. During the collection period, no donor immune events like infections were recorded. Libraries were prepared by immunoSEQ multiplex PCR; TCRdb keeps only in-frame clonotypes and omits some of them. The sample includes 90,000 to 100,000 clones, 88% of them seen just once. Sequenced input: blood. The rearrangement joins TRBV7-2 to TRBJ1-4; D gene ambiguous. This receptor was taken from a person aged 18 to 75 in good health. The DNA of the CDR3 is TGTGCCAGCAGCTCCAACAGAGCAACTAATGAAAAACTGTTTTTT. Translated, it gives CASSSNRATNEKLFF.